This is a list of T cell receptor beta chains from one sample in a study of neurological immune-mediated disorders. TCRdb redid the calling of the 5' RACE reads with MiXCR, one entry per CDR3 protein. The sample records around 13,000 distinct CDR3 sequences, 7% being singletons. Sequenced sample: CD8+ T cells from blood. The receptors shown here come from a woman between 35 and 50 years old in good health. Each CDR3 is given with its conserved first and last residue. The D gene is left open where the match is weak. The listing skips clone size in some rows; elsewhere it reads once, few, many or a size class.

size,J,V,D,DNA,CDR3
many,TRBJ2-7,TRBV9,TRBD1,TGTGCCAGCAGCAGGGGACAGCTCTACGAGCAGTACTTC,CASSRGQLYEQYF
few,TRBJ2-5,TRBV6-5,TRBD2,TGTGCCAGCGGGTCGGCTAGCGGGCGAGAGACCCAGTACTTC,CASGSASGRETQYF
many,TRBJ2-7,TRBV6-5,NA,TGTGCCAGCAGTAGCGGGACAGACTACGAGCAGTACTTC,CASSSGTDYEQYF
many,TRBJ2-6,TRBV6-5,NA,TGTGCCAGCAGCCGTACGGCTGGGGCCAACGTCCTGACTTTC,CASSRTAGANVLTF
many,TRBJ2-7,TRBV28,NA,TGTGCCAGCACCCCTAATACCTACGAGCAGTACTTC,CASTPNTYEQYF
many,TRBJ2-2,TRBV29-1,NA,TGCAGCGTTGCTGGGACCGGGGAGCTGTTTTTT,CSVAGTGELFF
many,TRBJ1-1,TRBV2,NA,TGTGCCAGCAGTGATGGGGGGCCGGGAACTGAAGCTTTCTTT,CASSDGGPGTEAFF
many,TRBJ2-2,TRBV4-2,NA,TGTGCCAGCAGCCAAGGACGGCCCCTGAACACCGGGGAGCTGTTTTTT,CASSQGRPLNTGELFF
NA,TRBJ2-7,TRBV3-1,TRBD1,TGTGCCAGCAGCCACACTGCCGGGACAGGGGCCTACGAGCAGTACTTC,CASSHTAGTGAYEQYF
many,TRBJ1-2,TRBV20-1,NA,TGCAGTGCTAGTCCTTTGGGGGGGTCGGGCTACACCTTC,CSASPLGGSGYTF